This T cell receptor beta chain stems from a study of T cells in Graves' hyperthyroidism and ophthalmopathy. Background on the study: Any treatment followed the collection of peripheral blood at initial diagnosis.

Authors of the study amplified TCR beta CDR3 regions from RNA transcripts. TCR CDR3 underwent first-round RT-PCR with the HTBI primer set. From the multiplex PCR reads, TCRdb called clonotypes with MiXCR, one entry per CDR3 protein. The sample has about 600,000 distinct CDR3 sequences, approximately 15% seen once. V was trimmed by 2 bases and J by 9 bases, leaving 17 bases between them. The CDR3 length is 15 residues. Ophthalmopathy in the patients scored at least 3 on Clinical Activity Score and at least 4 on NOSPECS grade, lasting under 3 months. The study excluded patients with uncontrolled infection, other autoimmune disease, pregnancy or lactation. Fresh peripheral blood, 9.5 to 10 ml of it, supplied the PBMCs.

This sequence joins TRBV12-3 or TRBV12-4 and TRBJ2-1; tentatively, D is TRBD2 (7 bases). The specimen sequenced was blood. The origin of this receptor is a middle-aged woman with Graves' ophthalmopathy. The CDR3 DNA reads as TGTGCCAGCAGTTTACGTGGGGGGGCCAGAAGTGAGCAGTTCTTC. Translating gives CASSLRGGARSEQFF.